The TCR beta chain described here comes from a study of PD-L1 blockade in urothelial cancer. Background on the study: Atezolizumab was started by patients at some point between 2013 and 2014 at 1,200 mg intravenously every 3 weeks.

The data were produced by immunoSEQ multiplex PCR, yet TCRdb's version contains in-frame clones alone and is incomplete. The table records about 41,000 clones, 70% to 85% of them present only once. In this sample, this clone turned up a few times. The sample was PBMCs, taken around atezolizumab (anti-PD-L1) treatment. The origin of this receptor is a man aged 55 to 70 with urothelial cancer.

This CDR3 is CASRAGGAVLDEQFF. DNA for the CDR3: TGTGCCAGCAGGGCAGGGGGCGCGGTATTGGATGAGCAGTTCTTC. This chain connects TRBV2 to TRBJ2-1; 8 nucleotides align to TRBD1. In germline, CDR1 is SNHLY, CDR2 FYNNEI. Germline trimming cut 6 bases from V and 8 bases from J; bases unmatched to any gene: 12. This CDR3 is 15 amino acids long.